What follows are 30 T cell receptor beta chains derived from one specimen sequenced in a study of blood T cell repertoires in COVID-19. TCRdb's table, derived via immunoSEQ multiplex PCR, lists solely in-frame clones and lacks some. The table shows 71,000 or so clones, with roughly nine tenths occurring only once. The sequenced sample consisted of peripheral blood. Receptor source: a woman under 30 with acute or convalescent COVID-19.

The chain couples TRBV4-3 to TRBJ2-1, with 9 positions matching TRBD2. Germline V gene lookup returns CDR1 LGHNA and CDR2 YSLEER. The V segment lost 1 base and the J segment 4 bases; nucleotides outside the gene matches: 2. The CDR3 contains 15 residues. This CDR3 reads CASSQGAGGYNEQFF. DNA of the CDR3: TGCGCCAGCAGCCAAGGAGCGGGAGGTTACAATGAGCAGTTCTTC.

The chain joins TRBV6-2 or TRBV6-3 to TRBJ2-1; D may be TRBD1 (5 bases). V lost 0 bases and J 12 bases, leaving 21 bases between the germline ends. CDR3 length: 16 amino acids. From germline, CDR1 is MNHEY and CDR2 SVGEGT. DNA for the CDR3: TGTGCCAGCAGTTACTCTTCTTGGACAAATAAAACCCCGCAGTTCTTC. Amino acid sequence: CASSYSSWTNKTPQFF.

This chain's CDR3 is CASNEFERDTQYF. The CDR3 DNA is TGTGCCAGCAATGAGTTCGAGAGAGATACGCAGTATTTT. This sequence joins TRBV2 and TRBJ2-3; the D is unclear. V lost 7 bases and J 5 bases, leaving 13 bases between the germline ends. The CDR3 is 13 amino acids. Per germline, CDR1 SNHLY and CDR2 FYNNEI.

The J gene is TRBJ1-1, the V gene TRBV20-1; D is unclear. The V end was cut by 1 base, the J end by 8 bases, with 5 bases between. Germline V gives CDR1 DFQATT, CDR2 SNEGSKA (reference sequence). The CDR3 length is 10 residues. The CDR3 region has the DNA TGCAGTGCTAGAGTGACAGAAGCTTTCTTT. This translates into CSARVTEAFF.

This clone is a singleton in its sample. The rearrangement links TRBV10-3 to TRBJ1-6, with 7 bases aligning to TRBD1. The trim removed 2 bases at V and 7 bases at J, leaving 5 bases unmatched. Germline CDR1 reads ENHRY; CDR2 reads SYGVKD. The CDR3 extends over 15 amino acids. CDR3 sequence: CAISEHQGVNSPLHF. As DNA, the CDR3 is TGTGCCATCAGTGAGCATCAGGGGGTCAATTCACCCCTCCACTTT.

The count of this clone is one. The chain combines TRBV6-4 with TRBJ2-1; tentatively, D is TRBD1 (6 bases). The CDR3 loop spans 16 amino acids. The V gene's germline CDR1 is MRHNA and CDR2 SNTAGT. Deletions cut 2 bases from V and 4 bases from J, with 15 bases between. CDR3 coding DNA: TGTGCCAGCAGTGACCGGACCCGAAGGGGGTACAATGAGCAGTTCTTC. It is translated as CASSDRTRRGYNEQFF.

V is TRBV5-1 and J is TRBJ1-2, with 7 bases identical to TRBD1. V shed 4 bases, J shed 0 bases, and the junction held 6 bases outside the gene matches. The length of the CDR3 is 15 residues. Germline V gene data show CDR1 as SGHRS and CDR2 as YFSETQ. The CDR3 sequence is CASSRGQNTNYGYTF. CDR3 DNA: TGCGCCAGCAGCAGGGGACAGAATACTAACTATGGCTACACCTTC.

V gene TRBV6-2 or TRBV6-3 combines with J gene TRBJ2-3, with a tentative D call TRBD1 (5 bases). Looked up from germline, CDR1 is MNHEY and CDR2 is SVGEGT. The CDR3 is made up of 12 amino acids. Trimming removed 2 bases at V and 8 bases at J, with 8 bases between. The CDR3 loop reads CASSYRGSTQYF. DNA of the CDR3: TGTGCCAGCAGTTACAGGGGATCTACGCAGTATTTT.

V gene TRBV19 combines with J gene TRBJ1-5, with a tentative D call TRBD1 (6 bases). The germline V gene has CDR1 LNHDA and CDR2 SQIVND (reference sequence). V was pared by 2 bases and J by 4 bases, with 9 bases between. This CDR3 has 14 amino acids. The CDR3 DNA sequence: TGTGCCAGTAGTATACGGGACACAAATCAGCCCCAGCATTTT. This gives the protein CASSIRDTNQPQHF. Using reference TRBV19 and TRBJ1-5 for the parts outside the CDR3, the full variable domain is DGGITQSPKYLFRKEGQNVTLSCEQNLNHDAMYWYRQDPGQGLRLIYYSQIVNDFQKGDIAEGYSVSREKKESFPLTVTSAQKNPTAFYLCASSIRDTNQPQHFGDGTRLSIL.

CDR3 region: CASGDKGYVAFF. In DNA form, the CDR3 reads TGTGCCAGCGGGGACAAAGGCTACGTAGCTTTCTTT. The chain is built from TRBV7-9 and TRBJ1-1, with a tentative D call TRBD1 (6 bases). The CDR3 covers 12 residues. V was pared by 8 bases and J by 10 bases, with 17 bases between. The germline gives CDR1 SEHNR, CDR2 FQNEAQ (reference sequence).

The rearrangement joins TRBV2 to TRBJ1-1; D is unresolved. The V gene lost 8 bases and the J gene lost 4 bases, with 14 bases spanning the gap. CDR3 size: 13 residues. Germline-derived CDR1 and CDR2 are SNHLY and FYNNEI. CDR3 loop: CASVRGVGTEAFF. CDR3 DNA: TGTGCCAGCGTCCGAGGAGTAGGCACTGAAGCTTTCTTT.

A single count supports this clone. Written as DNA, the CDR3 is TGTGCCAGCAGTGATCGGGGATGGGACACTGAAGCTTTCTTT. Translated: CASSDRGWDTEAFF. This chain connects TRBV6-1 to TRBJ1-1; D is undetermined. CDR3 size: 14 residues. V was trimmed by 3 bases and J by 3 bases, leaving 11 bases between them. Germline V gene data show CDR1 as MNHNS and CDR2 as SASEGT.

The CDR3 coding sequence is TGTGCCACCAGCAGAATCGGACAGGTCTTAAATCAGCCCCAGCATTTT. Translating it yields CATSRIGQVLNQPQHF. The chain links TRBV15 to TRBJ1-5; 7 bases line up with TRBD1. V dropped 2 bases and J dropped 4; count of bases not matched to a gene: 8. Germline-derived CDR1 and CDR2 are LNHNV and YYDKDF (reference sequence). The CDR3 loop spans 16 amino acids.

V gene TRBV18 combines with J gene TRBJ1-5, with D possibly TRBD1 on 6 matching bases. The germline CDR1 and CDR2 sequences are KGHSH and LQKENI. There are 14 residues in the CDR3. The V and J ends lost 3 bases and 2 bases respectively, with 8 bases between them. CDR3 DNA: TGTGCCAGCTCACCGGGGGCGGGCAATCAGCCCCAGCATTTT. Amino acid sequence: CASSPGAGNQPQHF.

The V and J genes are TRBV6-6 and TRBJ1-1, with a tentative D call TRBD1 (5 bases). V gave up 7 bases and J gave up 4 bases, with 13 bases separating them. CDR3 length: 13 amino acids. Germline V gene lookup returns CDR1 MNHNY and CDR2 SVGAGI (reference sequence). The CDR3 nucleotides are TGTGCCAGCACGGCGAGCAGGGTCACTGAAGCTTTCTTT. It is translated as CASTASRVTEAFF.

V usage is TRBV7-2 and J usage is TRBJ1-5; D is ambiguous. The CDR3 spans 15 residues. V was cut by 5 bases and J by 0 bases, with 11 bases left in between. Germline V lookup: CDR1 SGHTA, CDR2 FQGNSA. DNA for the CDR3: TGTGCCAGCAGCCCCCCCGGGGATAGCAATCAGCCCCAGCATTTT. Translating gives CASSPPGDSNQPQHF.

The V and J genes are TRBV27 and TRBJ2-7; no clear D gene. The V gene lost 3 bases and the J gene lost 3 bases, with 9 bases spanning the gap. In germline, CDR1 is MNHEY, CDR2 SMNVEV (reference sequence). The CDR3 has 13 residues. This chain's CDR3 is CASSFGPHYEQYF. The CDR3 nucleotides are TGTGCCAGCAGTTTTGGGCCTCACTACGAGCAGTACTTC.

The chain links TRBV19 to TRBJ1-1; tentative D call: TRBD1 (6 bases). The CDR3 spans 16 residues. From germline, CDR1 is LNHDA and CDR2 SQIVND (reference sequence). V dropped 2 bases and J dropped 3 bases, with 16 bases sitting between them. CDR3 amino acids: CASSITGPSPYTEAFF. CDR3 nucleotide sequence: TGTGCCAGTAGTATAACAGGGCCGAGTCCGTACACTGAAGCTTTCTTT.

The chain recombines TRBV28 with TRBJ1-5; no reliable D call. CDR1 and CDR2 from the germline V gene are MDHEN and SYDVKM. The length of the CDR3 is 13 residues. Trimming cost V 3 bases and J 7 bases, with 10 bases left between them. Written as DNA, the CDR3 is TGTGCCAGCAGTTTCGAGGTATGGCAGCCCCAGCATTTT. Amino acid sequence: CASSFEVWQPQHF.

V and J are TRBV14 and TRBJ2-4, with D possibly TRBD1 on 5 matching bases. The germline V gene has CDR1 SGHDN and CDR2 FVKESK. V lost 4 bases to trimming and J lost 6 bases, with 10 bases between them. This CDR3 region has 13 residues. The CDR3 DNA follows: TGTGCCAGCAGCCGGACACCGGGAAACATTCAGTACTTC. Translated: CASSRTPGNIQYF. The entire variable domain, with the rest obtained from reference TRBV14 and TRBJ2-4, is as follows: EAGVTQFPSHSVIEKGQTVTLRCDPISGHDNLYWYRRVMGKEIKFLLHFVKESKQDESGMPNNRFLAERTGGTYSTLKVQPAELEDSGVYFCASSRTPGNIQYFGAGTRLSVL.

This rearrangement joins TRBV29-1 to TRBJ2-3; D gene unclear. Germline assignment: CDR1 SQVTM and CDR2 ANQGSEA. Trimming cost V 4 bases and J 1 base, with 6 bases left between them. CDR3 size: 12 residues. The CDR3 region is CSVGTGTDTQYF. The CDR3 nucleotides are TGCAGCGTTGGAACAGGCACAGATACGCAGTATTTT.

This rearrangement joins TRBV7-9 to TRBJ1-3; D is uncertain. CDR1 and CDR2 from the germline V gene are SEHNR and FQNEAQ (reference sequence). Trimming stripped 6 bases from V and 0 bases from J, with 15 bases between. The CDR3 is 16 residues long. CDR3 loop: CASSLGRESSGNTIYF. The CDR3 nucleotides are TGTGCCAGCAGTCTCGGAAGGGAGAGCTCTGGAAACACCATATATTTT. Based on the CDR3 plus reference TRBV7-9 and TRBJ1-3, the full variable domain is DTGVSQNPRHKITKRGQNVTFRCDPISEHNRLYWYRQTLGQGPEFLTYFQNEAQLEKSRLLSDRFSAERPKGSFSTLEIQRTEQGDSAMYLCASSLGRESSGNTIYFGEGSWLTVV.

The chain links TRBV5-1 to TRBJ2-3; 10 nucleotides align to TRBD1. Germline V gene sequence: CDR1 SGHRS, CDR2 YFSETQ. V lost 0 bases and J lost 0; bases outside the gene matches: 4. The CDR3 runs to 17 residues. The DNA for the CDR3 is TGCGCCAGCAGCTTGGAGGGGACAGGGGTGAGCACAGATACGCAGTATTTT. Amino acids: CASSLEGTGVSTDTQYF.

This clone showed up just once. The chain is built from TRBV19 and TRBJ2-5, with D perhaps TRBD2 (7 bases). From germline, CDR1 is LNHDA and CDR2 SQIVND (reference sequence). The CDR3 sequence is 15 residues long. The V end lost 5 bases, the J end lost 0 bases, and 13 bases lay between the germline ends. For the CDR3, the DNA is TGTGCCAGTAGTCCGCGGGGGCCGTACCAAGAGACCCAGTACTTC. As protein: CASSPRGPYQETQYF.

This chain links TRBV7-2 with TRBJ2-2; 8 bases agree with TRBD1. Germline-derived CDR1 and CDR2 are SGHTA and FQGNSA. The V segment lost 1 base and the J segment 8 bases; nucleotides outside the gene matches: 3. The CDR3 has 14 amino acids. The CDR3 nucleotides are TGTGCCAGCAGCTTAGGACAGGGGATTGGGGAGCTGTTTTTT. Encoded protein: CASSLGQGIGELFF. Looking up the rest from reference TRBV7-2 and TRBJ2-2 gives the full variable domain: GAGVSQSPSNKVTEKGKDVELRCDPISGHTALYWYRQSLGQGLEFLIYFQGNSAPDKSGLPSDRFSAERTGGSVSTLTIQRTQQEDSAVYLCASSLGQGIGELFFGEGSRLTVL.

This chain connects TRBV15 to TRBJ2-5; 11 bases match TRBD1. Germline V gene lookup returns CDR1 LNHNV and CDR2 YYDKDF (reference sequence). The CDR3 is made up of 15 amino acids. V shed 3 bases and J 3 bases; nucleotides not matched to a gene: 3. The CDR3 DNA reads as TGTGCCACCAGCAGCGGGACAGGGGGAAAAGAGACCCAGTACTTC. It specifies CATSSGTGGKETQYF. The variable domain in full, completed from reference TRBV15 and TRBJ2-5, reads DAMVIQNPRYQVTQFGKPVTLSCSQTLNHNVMYWYQQKSSQAPKLLFHYYDKDFNNEADTPDNFQSRRPNTSFCFLDIRSPGLGDTAMYLCATSSGTGGKETQYFGPGTRLLVL.

The genes are TRBV5-1 and TRBJ2-2; D is possibly TRBD1 (7 bases). CDR1 and CDR2 from the germline V gene are SGHRS and YFSETQ. This CDR3 contains 15 residues. Trimming took off 5 bases at V and 6 bases at J, with 17 bases between the two ends. CDR3 region: CASSLRQGGSGELFF. The CDR3 nucleotides read TGCGCCAGCAGTTTAAGACAGGGAGGCTCCGGGGAGCTGTTTTTT.

The chain uses TRBV18 and TRBJ1-4, with no clear D. V lost 3 bases to trimming and J lost 7 bases, with 18 bases between them. The CDR3 contains 16 residues. The germline V gene encodes CDR1 KGHSH and CDR2 LQKENI. Here the CDR3 DNA reads TGTGCCAGCTCACCCTCTAACGCTATTGAGGGTGAAAAACTGTTTTTT. As protein: CASSPSNAIEGEKLFF.

The J gene is TRBJ2-1, the V gene TRBV5-6; 9 bases match TRBD1. Germline-derived CDR1 and CDR2 are SGHDT and YYEEEE. The CDR3 sequence is 12 residues long. The ends lost 4 bases at V and 12 bases at J; junction bases unmatched: 5. The CDR3 region is CASSPGTGSQFF. The CDR3 nucleotides are TGTGCCAGCAGCCCCGGGACAGGGTCGCAGTTCTTC. The entire variable domain, with the rest obtained from reference TRBV5-6 and TRBJ2-1, is as follows: DAGVTQSPTHLIKTRGQQVTLRCSPKSGHDTVSWYQQALGQGPQFIFQYYEEEERQRGNFPDRFSGHQFPNYSSELNVNALLLGDSALYLCASSPGTGSQFFGPGTRLTVL.

This clone showed up just once. V gene TRBV29-1 combines with J gene TRBJ1-4, with D perhaps matching TRBD1 (6 bases). The CDR3 spans 13 residues. The V and J ends lost 6 bases and 5 bases respectively, with 13 bases between them. Germline V gene data show CDR1 as SQVTM and CDR2 as ANQGSEA. The CDR3 loop reads CSVLTGTNEKLFF. For the CDR3, the DNA is TGCAGCGTCCTTACAGGGACCAATGAAAAACTGTTTTTT.